This T cell receptor (beta chain) was retrieved from a study of Ad26.COV2.S vaccination and SARS-CoV-2 variants. General study results and limits: Overall T cell responses may have been underestimated by the analyses of TCR breadth and depth.

On this clone itself: The antigen is unknown.

Assay used: immunoSEQ multiplex PCR; TCRdb lists only in-frame clones, some missing. This sample has 300,000 to 450,000 clones, with about 85% found just once. Treatment of the sample: about 20 received Ad26.COV2.S at low or high dose, single or two shots; roughly five received placebo; per-sample allocation not given. It was on day 63 after the first vaccine or placebo injection that samples were taken. Germline CDR1 is SGHRS and CDR2 is YFSETQ. The CDR3 loop spans 14 amino acids. Deletions cut 4 bases from V and 4 bases from J, with 15 bases between. The source of this sequence is a person aged 18 to 59 who received the Ad26.COV2.S COVID-19 vaccine or a placebo. The sample here was peripheral blood, taken in a trial of Ad26.COV2.S vaccine versus placebo. The J gene is TRBJ2-7, the V gene TRBV5-1; D could derive from TRBD1 or TRBD2 (5 bases each). The CDR3 DNA reads as TGCGCCAGCAGCCCCGGGACGAAACCATACGAGCAGTACTTC. Translation: CASSPGTKPYEQYF.